This TCR beta chain is from a study of spatial heterogeneity in lung cancer. Study details: Sequences of the beta chain were consistently detected in greater numbers than alpha-chain sequences. Study-level points and caveats: Ubiquitous expanded tumor TCRs appeared in blood more at resection than follow-up.

Using its own MiXCR run on the 5' RACE reads, TCRdb lists one record per CDR3 protein. The table lists about 56,000 distinct CDR3 sequences, roughly 8% of them singletons, with about 14% in the top ten. Time point noted: sample taken at primary tumor resection. From tumor, nontumor lung or frozen PBMC, whole RNA was taken unsorted for sequencing. Untreated early-stage non-small cell lung cancer patients, fewer than 85 in total, were the donors. This clonotype was counted at least ten times. Its antigen is still unknown. With 0 bases removed from V and 3 bases from J, the gap between germline ends came to 9 bases. There are 14 residues in the CDR3. Per the germline V gene, CDR1 is MNHEY and CDR2 is SVGAGI.

The sequencing here drew on PBMCs, taken at surgery. The chain uses TRBV6-5 and TRBJ2-7, with TRBD2 as a possible D gene (6 bases). This sequence was found in a female donor with early-stage non-small cell lung cancer. CDR3 DNA: TGTGCCAGCAGTTACTCGTTCGGGAGCTACGAGCAGTACTTC. Translating gives CASSYSFGSYEQYF.